One sample yielded the 6 T cell receptor beta chains listed below, sequenced in a study of CD8 T cells in acute hepatitis C reinfection (dated by TCRdb to the early 2020s). Libraries were built with the immunoSEQ multiplex PCR assay. TCRdb limited this immuneACCESS table to in-frame rearrangements with V and J called. A share of clones is missing; checked studies link under half to unresolved V genes, and the rest is unexplained. Across this sample there are about 38,000 clones, with 70% to 90% seen only once. The ten largest clones capture about a tenth of the sample. The time point label here, explained by the study, means: naive CD8 control sorted from an acute-time-point sample. The source material was naive CD8+ T cells from PBMCs. The meaning of the sample's cell subset or site label: sorted total naive CD45RO-negative CD8+ T cells. The receptors shown here come from a woman under 30 who spontaneously cleared hepatitis C infection.

This chain links TRBV19 with TRBJ2-1; 11 bases are a match to TRBD2. The CDR3 runs 18 residues. The germline CDR1 and CDR2 sequences are LNHDA and SQIVND (reference sequence). V shed 5 bases and J 10 bases; nucleotides not matched to a gene: 19. CDR3: CASSPRTSGSNPNREQFF. CDR3 bases: TGTGCCAGTAGTCCGCGGACTAGCGGGTCAAACCCTAATAGGGAGCAGTTCTTC.

The chain is built from TRBV7-9 and TRBJ2-1; 14 bases map to TRBD2. The V gene's germline CDR1 is SEHNR and CDR2 FQNEAQ (reference sequence). The J segment lost 9 bases and the V segment lost 4 bases, leaving 17 bases of the junction unmatched. CDR3 size: 19 residues. The DNA of the CDR3 is TGTGCCAGCAGCTCCAACCGGGCCGTGACTAGCGGGAGGGTCGCTGAGCAGTTCTTC. Translated, it gives CASSSNRAVTSGRVAEQFF. Full variable domain (missing parts from reference TRBV7-9 and TRBJ2-1): DTGVSQNPRHKITKRGQNVTFRCDPISEHNRLYWYRQTLGQGPEFLTYFQNEAQLEKSRLLSDRFSAERPKGSFSTLEIQRTEQGDSAMYLCASSSNRAVTSGRVAEQFFGPGTRLTVL.

The chain links TRBV9 to TRBJ2-1; TRBD2 matches at 11 bases. The trim removed 4 bases at V and 9 bases at J, leaving 6 bases unmatched. Germline V CDR1 and CDR2: SGDLS, YYNGEE. The CDR3 totals 14 residues. CDR3 sequence reads: CASSKYSGRAEQFF. In DNA, the CDR3 is TGTGCCAGCAGCAAGTATAGCGGGAGGGCTGAGCAGTTCTTC.

By share, this clone ranks as medium-sized. J is TRBJ2-1 and V is TRBV11-1, with D tentatively TRBD2 (5 bases). CDR1 and CDR2 (germline): SGHAT, FQDESV (reference sequence). This CDR3 has 12 amino acids. Trimming pared 5 bases from V and 9 bases from J, leaving 11 bases between. The CDR3 DNA is TGTGCCAGCAGCCGAGGGTTGGCTGAGCAGTTCTTC. This gives the protein CASSRGLAEQFF.

J is TRBJ2-3 and V is TRBV6-1, with D tentatively TRBD1 or TRBD2 (5 bases each). The CDR3 totals 16 residues. Germline V gene data show CDR1 as MNHNS and CDR2 as SASEGT. The V end lost 4 bases, the J end lost 0 bases, and 14 bases lay between the germline ends. The CDR3 DNA reads TGTGCCAGCAGTGCGTTCGGGGCATCTAGCACAGATACGCAGTATTTT. It translates to CASSAFGASSTDTQYF.

V gene TRBV6-5 combines with J gene TRBJ1-1; D is unresolved. The germline CDR1 and CDR2 sequences are MNHEY and SVGAGI. V was pared by 6 bases and J by 3 bases, with 17 bases between. This CDR3 comprises 15 residues. In DNA, the CDR3 is TGTGCCAGCAGGTTGCGGTGGGGTGAGGACACTGAAGCTTTCTTT. It translates to CASRLRWGEDTEAFF.